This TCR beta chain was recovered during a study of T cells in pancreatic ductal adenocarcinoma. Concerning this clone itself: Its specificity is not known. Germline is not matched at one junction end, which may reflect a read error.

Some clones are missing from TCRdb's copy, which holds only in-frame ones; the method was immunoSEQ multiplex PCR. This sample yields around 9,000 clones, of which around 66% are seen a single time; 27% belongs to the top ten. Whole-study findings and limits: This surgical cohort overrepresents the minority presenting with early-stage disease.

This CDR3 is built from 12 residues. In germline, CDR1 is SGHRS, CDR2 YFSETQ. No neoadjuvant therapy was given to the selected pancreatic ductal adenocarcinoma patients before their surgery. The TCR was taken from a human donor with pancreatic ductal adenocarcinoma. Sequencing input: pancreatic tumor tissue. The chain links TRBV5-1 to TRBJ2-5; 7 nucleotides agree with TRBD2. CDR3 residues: CASSKLAETQYF. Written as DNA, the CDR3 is TGTGCCAGCAGCAAACTAGCGGAGACCCAGTACTTC.